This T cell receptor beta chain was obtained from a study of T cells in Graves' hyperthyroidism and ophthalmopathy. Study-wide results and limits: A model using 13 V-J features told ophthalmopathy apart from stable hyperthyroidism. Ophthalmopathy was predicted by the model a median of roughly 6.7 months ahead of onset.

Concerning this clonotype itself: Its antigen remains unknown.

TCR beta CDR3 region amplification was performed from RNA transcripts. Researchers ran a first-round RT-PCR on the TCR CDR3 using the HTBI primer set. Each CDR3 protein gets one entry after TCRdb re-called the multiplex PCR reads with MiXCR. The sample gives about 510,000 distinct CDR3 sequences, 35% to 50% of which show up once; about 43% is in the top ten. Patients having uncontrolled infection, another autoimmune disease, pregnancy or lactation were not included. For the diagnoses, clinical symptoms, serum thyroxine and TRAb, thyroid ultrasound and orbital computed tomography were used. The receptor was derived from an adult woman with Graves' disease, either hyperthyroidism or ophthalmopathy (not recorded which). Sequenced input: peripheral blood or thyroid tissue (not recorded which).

This chain's CDR3 is CAISEWTGELFF. DNA for the CDR3: TGTGCCATCAGTGAGTGGACCGGGGAGCTGTTTTTT. The chain is built from TRBV10-3 and TRBJ2-2; the D is unclear. Trimming took 1 base from V and 5 from J, leaving 2 bases between them. Germline CDR1 and CDR2: ENHRY and SYGVKD. The CDR3 consists of 12 residues.